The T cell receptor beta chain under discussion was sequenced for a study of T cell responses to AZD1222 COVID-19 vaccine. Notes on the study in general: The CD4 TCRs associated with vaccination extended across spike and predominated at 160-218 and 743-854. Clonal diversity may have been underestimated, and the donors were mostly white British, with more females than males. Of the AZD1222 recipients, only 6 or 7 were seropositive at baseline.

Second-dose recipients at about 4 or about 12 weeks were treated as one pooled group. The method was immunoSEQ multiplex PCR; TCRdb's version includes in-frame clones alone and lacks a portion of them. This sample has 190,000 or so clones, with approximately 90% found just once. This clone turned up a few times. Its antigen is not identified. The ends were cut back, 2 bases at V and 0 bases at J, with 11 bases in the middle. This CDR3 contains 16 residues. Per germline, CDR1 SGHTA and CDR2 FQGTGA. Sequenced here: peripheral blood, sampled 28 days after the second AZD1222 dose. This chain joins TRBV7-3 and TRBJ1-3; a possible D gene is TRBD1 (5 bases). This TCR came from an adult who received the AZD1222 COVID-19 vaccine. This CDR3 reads CASSLYGGPSGNTIYF. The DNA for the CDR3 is TGTGCCAGCAGCTTATACGGGGGTCCCTCTGGAAACACCATATATTTT.